Each of the 16 T cell receptor beta chains below was sequenced from the same sample in a study of T cells after yellow fever vaccination (dated 2019 in TCRdb). The treatment or condition label of this sample denotes: live attenuated yellow fever vaccine strain. The receptor library was made with 5' RACE. Reads for this sample came from an Illumina NovaSeq 6000. TCRdb's own reprocessing of the public reads used fastp at Q25 and MiXCR and kept productive beta chains. Entries that share a CDR3 protein sequence are merged under the most common genes and DNA. This sample has about 350,000 distinct CDR3 sequences in its table, and under 15% of those were observed once. Clones ranked in the top ten supply about 3% of the sample. Sequenced material: CD4+ T cells sorted from PBMCs, taken 15 days after the yellow fever booster vaccination. The receptors here all came from a man younger than 30 who received the YFV17D yellow fever vaccine.

This clonotype was detected many times. The rearrangement joins TRBV7-2 to TRBJ2-2, with 8 bases matching TRBD2. The germline CDR1 and CDR2 sequences are SGHTA and FQGNSA. Trimming removed 5 bases from V and 1 base from J; junction bases left unmatched: 6. This CDR3 has 16 amino acids. CDR3 in amino acids: CASSRRLAGNTGELFF. CDR3 nucleotide sequence: TGTGCCAGCAGCCGTAGGCTAGCGGGGAACACCGGGGAGCTGTTTTTT. Based on the CDR3 plus reference TRBV7-2 and TRBJ2-2, the full variable domain is GAGVSQSPSNKVTEKGKDVELRCDPISGHTALYWYRQSLGQGLEFLIYFQGNSAPDKSGLPSDRFSAERTGGSVSTLTIQRTQQEDSAVYLCASSRRLAGNTGELFFGEGSRLTVL.

This rearrangement joins TRBV7-2 to TRBJ1-6, with 7 bases lining up with TRBD1. Per the germline V gene, CDR1 is SGHTA and CDR2 is FQGNSA. V lost 5 bases to trimming and J lost 14 bases; unmatched junction nucleotides: 9. The CDR3 sequence is 13 residues long. CDR3 nucleotides: TGTGCCAGCAGCCTAGAGACAGGGTCCACCCTCCACTTT. Amino acid sequence: CASSLETGSTLHF.

In this sample, this clonotype turned up a few times. The chain employs TRBV6-5 and TRBJ1-1; D possibly corresponds to TRBD1 (6 bases). The CDR3 runs to 13 residues. V was shortened by 7 bases and J by 1 base, with 10 bases between the two germline ends. Germline V gene sequence: CDR1 MNHEY, CDR2 SVGAGI. The CDR3 bases are TGTGCCAGCAAACAGGGATCGAACACTGAAGCTTTCTTT. It yields the protein CASKQGSNTEAFF.

V is TRBV7-9 and J is TRBJ1-6; 7 bases match TRBD1. The CDR3 covers 14 residues. Germline V gene lookup returns CDR1 SEHNR and CDR2 FQNEAQ (reference sequence). After removal of 3 bases from V and 6 bases from J, the junction contained 2 bases not matched to a gene. This CDR3 is CASSFAGGNSPLHF. In DNA form, the CDR3 reads TGTGCCAGCAGCTTTGCAGGGGGTAATTCACCCCTCCACTTT.

CDR3 sequence: CAVRDTHDGELFF. The DNA for the CDR3 is TGTGCCGTCCGGGACACTCATGACGGGGAGCTGTTTTTT. J is TRBJ2-2 and V is TRBV10-3, with a weak D call TRBD1 (6 bases). The germline V gene has CDR1 ENHRY and CDR2 SYGVKD. The germline V and J ends were trimmed by 11 bases and 7 bases, with 17 bases remaining between them. The CDR3 extends over 13 amino acids.

The genes are TRBV19 and TRBJ1-5; D gene ambiguous. Germline values: CDR1 LNHDA, CDR2 SQIVND (reference sequence). This CDR3 has 15 residues. Trimming took 6 bases from V and 1 from J, leaving 13 bases between them. The CDR3 spells CASSDSRGSNQPQHF. The CDR3 nucleotides are TGTGCCAGTAGCGATAGTCGGGGAAGCAATCAGCCCCAGCATTTT.

The chain employs TRBV20-1 and TRBJ2-5; TRBD2 agrees at 8 bases. CDR3 size: 15 residues. Germline V gene data show CDR1 as DFQATT and CDR2 as SNEGSKA (reference sequence). Unmatched junction bases numbered 13, after V lost 5 bases and J lost 5 bases. CDR3 loop: CSAHSGTREGETQYF. The CDR3 nucleotides are TGCAGTGCTCACTCCGGGACTAGGGAGGGGGAGACCCAGTACTTC.

This clonotype was counted only a few times. The V gene is TRBV29-1, the J gene TRBJ2-3; 9 bases line up with TRBD2. V trimming: 7 bases; J trimming: 0 bases; junction bases outside the gene matches: 2. In germline, CDR1 is SQVTM, CDR2 ANQGSEA. The length of the CDR3 is 13 residues. The CDR3 bases are TGCAGCGGTAGCGGGGGTAGCACAGATACGCAGTATTTT. This gives the protein CSGSGGSTDTQYF.

This clonotype was counted between two and nine times. The DNA for the CDR3 is TGTGCCACCAGTGATCCCCTAGCGGGGGCTACAGATACGCAGTATTTT. Amino acids: CATSDPLAGATDTQYF. The rearrangement links TRBV24-1 to TRBJ2-3, with 10 bases aligning to TRBD2. The ends lost 3 bases at V and 3 bases at J; junction bases unmatched: 5. The CDR3 is made up of 16 amino acids. Germline-derived CDR1 and CDR2 are KGHDR and SFDVKD.

This clonotype was observed a handful of times. V usage is TRBV10-3 and J usage is TRBJ1-2; 7 bases agree with TRBD1. The CDR3 consists of 13 residues. V lost 10 bases and J lost 3; bases outside the gene matches: 8. Per the germline V gene, CDR1 is ENHRY and CDR2 is SYGVKD. CDR3 loop: CASGRGLDYGYTF. As DNA, the CDR3 is TGTGCCAGTGGGAGGGGGCTCGACTATGGCTACACCTTC.

This sequence joins TRBV7-2 and TRBJ2-7; 8 bases line up with TRBD2. The length of the CDR3 is 15 residues. Germline loops: CDR1 SGHTA, CDR2 FQGNSA. V shed 3 bases, J shed 4 bases, and the junction held 8 bases outside the gene matches. The CDR3 DNA reads TGTGCCAGCAGCTTTTCATCTGCGGGGGGATACGAGCAGTACTTC. Protein: CASSFSSAGGYEQYF. Using reference TRBV7-2 and TRBJ2-7 for the parts outside the CDR3, the full variable domain is GAGVSQSPSNKVTEKGKDVELRCDPISGHTALYWYRQSLGQGLEFLIYFQGNSAPDKSGLPSDRFSAERTGGSVSTLTIQRTQQEDSAVYLCASSFSSAGGYEQYFGPGTRLTVT.

The rearrangement joins TRBV7-3 to TRBJ2-1; 8 positions agree with TRBD1. V shed 2 bases, J shed 9 bases, and the junction held 9 bases outside the gene matches. CDR1 is SGHTA, CDR2 FQGTGA, per germline. The CDR3 is 15 amino acids. CDR3 residues: CASSLSADRVGEQFF. DNA for the CDR3: TGTGCCAGCAGCTTATCAGCGGACAGGGTAGGTGAGCAGTTCTTC.

This clonotype was detected a few times. This rearrangement joins TRBV7-2 to TRBJ1-2; 7 positions agree with TRBD1. CDR3 length: 13 residues. Looked up from germline, CDR1 is SGHTA and CDR2 is FQGNSA. V lost 1 base to trimming and J lost 6 bases; unmatched junction nucleotides: 2. CDR3 amino acids: CASSLVGGHGYTF. For the CDR3, the DNA is TGTGCCAGCAGCTTAGTAGGGGGCCATGGCTACACCTTC.

This clonotype was recorded a few times. V is TRBV12-3 or TRBV12-4 and J is TRBJ1-2; D ambiguous. The CDR3 is made up of 12 amino acids. V was cut by 5 bases and J by 8 bases, with 12 bases left in between. The chain's CDR3 is CASSPAAGGYTF. CDR3 bases: TGTGCCAGCAGTCCGGCCGCCGGGGGCTACACCTTC.

This sequence joins TRBV24-1 and TRBJ2-5; the match to TRBD1 covers 7 bases. The germline gives CDR1 KGHDR, CDR2 SFDVKD. CDR3 length: 16 residues. The V and J ends lost 4 bases and 3 bases, in that order; junction bases with no gene match: 10. DNA of the CDR3: TGTGCCACCAGTGACCGGACAGGCCTAGCTAAAGAGACCCAGTACTTC. This sequence encodes CATSDRTGLAKETQYF.

This clonotype was detected many times. This sequence joins TRBV5-4 and TRBJ1-1; D ambiguous. Per germline, CDR1 SGHNT and CDR2 YYREEE (reference sequence). With 4 bases removed from V and 3 bases from J, the gap between germline ends came to 22 bases. This CDR3 is 17 amino acids long. DNA of the CDR3: TGTGCCAGCAGCCAGAGCTACCAAAGGGCTTCGGACACTGAAGCTTTCTTT. Translated, it gives CASSQSYQRASDTEAFF.